The entry that follows covers one T cell receptor (beta chain) sequence. Antigen unknown. Healthy and HIV-negative, the adult donors had no recent acute infections or vaccinations. This sample is drawn from a study of shared clonotypes between healthy human individuals. Overall study results and limits: Tissues were not sampled, only blood, and their repertoires likely differ.

Assay runs were performed at deep level. TCRdb keeps only in-frame clones here, not all; method: immunoSEQ multiplex PCR. The sample includes 470,000 or so clones, 70% to 80% of them seen just once. The germline V gene has CDR1 SGHTA and CDR2 FQGNSA. J lost 4 bases, V lost 5 bases, and 10 bases had no gene match. The CDR3 consists of 17 residues. The sequenced sample was PBMCs. The chain uses TRBV7-2 and TRBJ2-7, with 14 bases lining up with TRBD2. The source of this sequence is a woman between 35 and 50 years old in good health. Some clones in this sample may be carry-over from other donors' samples. The CDR3 here is CASSRPGLAGERYEQYF. CDR3 bases: TGTGCCAGCAGCCGCCCGGGACTAGCGGGAGAACGGTACGAGCAGTACTTC.